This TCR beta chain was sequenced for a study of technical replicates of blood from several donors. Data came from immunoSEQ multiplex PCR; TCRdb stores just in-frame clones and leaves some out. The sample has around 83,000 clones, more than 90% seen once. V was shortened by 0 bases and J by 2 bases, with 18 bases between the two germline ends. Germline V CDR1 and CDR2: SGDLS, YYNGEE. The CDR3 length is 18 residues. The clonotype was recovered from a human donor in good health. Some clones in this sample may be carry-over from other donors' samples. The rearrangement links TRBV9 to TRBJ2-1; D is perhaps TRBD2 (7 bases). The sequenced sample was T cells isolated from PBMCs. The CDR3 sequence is CASSVEWGGGFPYNEQFF. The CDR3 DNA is TGTGCCAGCAGCGTAGAATGGGGAGGGGGGTTCCCCTACAATGAGCAGTTCTTC.